Reported below is one T cell receptor (beta chain). Its specificity is not known. Assay: immunoSEQ multiplex PCR; the TCRdb copy retains only in-frame clones and omits some. This table holds 57,000 or so clones, more than 70% found once. This CDR3 spans 13 amino acids. The V segment lost 5 bases and the J segment 3 bases; nucleotides outside the gene matches: 1. The germline V gene encodes CDR1 SGDLS and CDR2 YYNGEE. This entry is derived from a study of T cell responses to AZD1222 COVID-19 vaccine. Study observations and caveats: Close to half of all spike-specific TCRs reportedly target regions of the variants that are unmutated. With dominance at 160-218 and 743-854, vaccine-associated CD4 TCRs spanned spike.

This sample comprised peripheral blood, obtained on day 0 of MenACWY control vaccination. The genes are TRBV9 and TRBJ1-2; 10 bases map to TRBD1. This TCR was recovered from an adult in good health. CDR3: CASRDRGYYGYTF. CDR3 nucleotide sequence: TGTGCCAGCAGGGACAGGGGGTACTATGGCTACACCTTC.